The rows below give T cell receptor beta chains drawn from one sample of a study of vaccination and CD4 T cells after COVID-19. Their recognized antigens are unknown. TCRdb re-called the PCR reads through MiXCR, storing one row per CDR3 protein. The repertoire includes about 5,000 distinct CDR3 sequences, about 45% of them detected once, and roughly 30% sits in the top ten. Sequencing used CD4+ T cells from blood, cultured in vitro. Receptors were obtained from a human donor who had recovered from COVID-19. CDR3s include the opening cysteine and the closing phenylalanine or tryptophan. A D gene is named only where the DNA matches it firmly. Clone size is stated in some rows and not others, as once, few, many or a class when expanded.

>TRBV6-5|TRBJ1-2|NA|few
TGTGCCAGCAGTTACCCTCAGACAGACCCGGATGGCTACACCTTC
CASSYPQTDPDGYTF
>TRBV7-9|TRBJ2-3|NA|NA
TGTGCCAGCAGCTTAGACGGGGGCGGGACAGATACGCAGTATTTT
CASSLDGGGTDTQYF
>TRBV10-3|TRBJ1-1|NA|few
TGTGCCCGCGAGGAGGGGGGGGACAACACTGAAGCTTTCTTT
CAREEGGDNTEAFF
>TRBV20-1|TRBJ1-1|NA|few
TGCAGTGCTAGAGTCCCCGGGGGCGCTTCTGAAGCTTTCTTT
CSARVPGGASEAFF
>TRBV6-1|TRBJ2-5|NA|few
TGTGCCAGCAGTGCGGGTATTAGGGAGACCCAGTACTTC
CASSAGIRETQYF
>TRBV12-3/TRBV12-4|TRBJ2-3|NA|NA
TGTGCCAGCAACCCACGCATCGGGCGAACAGATACGCAGTATTTT
CASNPRIGRTDTQYF
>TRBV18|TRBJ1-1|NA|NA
TGTGCCAGCTCACCACCGACACGGCTGAACACTGAAGCTTTCTTT
CASSPPTRLNTEAFF
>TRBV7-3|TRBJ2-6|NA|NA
TGTGCCAGCAGCCCCGGGGGTGGAGTGGCCAACGTCCTGACTTTC
CASSPGGGVANVLTF
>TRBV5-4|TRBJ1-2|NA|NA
TGTGCCAGCAGCGTGGACGGACTTGGTGATGGCTACACCTTC
CASSVDGLGDGYTF
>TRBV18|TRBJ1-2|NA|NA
TGTGCCAGCTCACCCGGGGCACAGCGTGTACAGGGCTACACCTTC
CASSPGAQRVQGYTF
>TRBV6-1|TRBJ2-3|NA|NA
TGTGCCAGCCTAGCGACGACTTCAAGGACGCAGTATTTT
CASLATTSRTQYF
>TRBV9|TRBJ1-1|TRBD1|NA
TGTGCCAGCAGCGAACTCGGGACAGGGGTCACTGAAGCTTTCTTT
CASSELGTGVTEAFF
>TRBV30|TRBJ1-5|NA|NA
TGTGCCTGGAGCACCAAACCGGATCAGCCCCAGCATTTT
CAWSTKPDQPQHF
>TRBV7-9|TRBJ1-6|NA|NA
TGTGCCAGCAGCTTTACCGCGGGGGACTCACCCCTCCACTTT
CASSFTAGDSPLHF
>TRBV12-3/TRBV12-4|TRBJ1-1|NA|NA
TGTGCCAGCAGTTTAATGGGGGCAGAGAACACTGAAGCTTTCTTT
CASSLMGAENTEAFF
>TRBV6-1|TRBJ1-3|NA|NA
TGTGCCAGCAGAGCTACACAGGGAATCTCAGGAAACACCATATATTTT
CASRATQGISGNTIYF
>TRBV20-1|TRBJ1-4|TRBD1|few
TGCAGTGCTACTACAGGGGCATTTAATGAAAAACTGTTTTTT
CSATTGAFNEKLFF
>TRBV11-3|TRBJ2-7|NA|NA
TGTGCCAGCAGCTTAGGTGGACCGGGGAACTACGAGCAGTACTTC
CASSLGGPGNYEQYF
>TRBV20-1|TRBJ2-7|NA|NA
TGCAGTGCTGGGGCAGACTACGAGCAGTACTTC
CSAGADYEQYF